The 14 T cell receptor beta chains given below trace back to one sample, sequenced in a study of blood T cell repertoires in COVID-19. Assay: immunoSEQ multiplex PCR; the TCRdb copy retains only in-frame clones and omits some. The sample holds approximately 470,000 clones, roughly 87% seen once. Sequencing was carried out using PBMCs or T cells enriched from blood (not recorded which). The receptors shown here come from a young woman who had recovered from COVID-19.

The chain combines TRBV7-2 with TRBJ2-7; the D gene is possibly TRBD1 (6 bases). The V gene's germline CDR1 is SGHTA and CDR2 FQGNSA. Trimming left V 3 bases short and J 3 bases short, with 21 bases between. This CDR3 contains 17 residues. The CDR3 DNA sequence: TGTGCCAGCAGCTTGGGACATCATTTGCTCTTGGACTACGAGCAGTACTTC. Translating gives CASSLGHHLLLDYEQYF.

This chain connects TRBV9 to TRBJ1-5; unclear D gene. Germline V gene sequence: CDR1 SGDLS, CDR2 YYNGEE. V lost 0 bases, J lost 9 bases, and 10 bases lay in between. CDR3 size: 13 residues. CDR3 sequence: CASSVEGERPQHF. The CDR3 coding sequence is TGTGCCAGCAGCGTAGAAGGAGAGAGGCCCCAGCATTTT.

The CDR3 reads CATKSSGTGGYEQYF. CDR3 bases: TGTGCCACCAAATCTTCCGGGACAGGGGGCTACGAGCAGTACTTC. The V and J genes are TRBV28 and TRBJ2-7; 11 bases match TRBD1. Germline lookup yields CDR1 MDHEN and CDR2 SYDVKM. V gave up 10 bases and J gave up 3 bases; unmatched junction bases: 11. This CDR3 is 15 amino acids long.

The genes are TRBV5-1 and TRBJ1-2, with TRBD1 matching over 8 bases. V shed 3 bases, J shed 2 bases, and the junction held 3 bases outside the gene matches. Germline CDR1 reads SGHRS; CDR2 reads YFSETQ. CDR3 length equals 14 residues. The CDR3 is CASSSRTGNYGYTF. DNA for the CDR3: TGCGCCAGCAGCTCGAGGACAGGGAACTATGGCTACACCTTC.

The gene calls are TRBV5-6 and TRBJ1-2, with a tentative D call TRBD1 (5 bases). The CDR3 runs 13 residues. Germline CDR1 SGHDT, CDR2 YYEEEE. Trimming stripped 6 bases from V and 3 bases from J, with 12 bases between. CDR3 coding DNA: TGTGCCAGCATCCGATGGGGGGACTATGGCTACACCTTC. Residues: CASIRWGDYGYTF.

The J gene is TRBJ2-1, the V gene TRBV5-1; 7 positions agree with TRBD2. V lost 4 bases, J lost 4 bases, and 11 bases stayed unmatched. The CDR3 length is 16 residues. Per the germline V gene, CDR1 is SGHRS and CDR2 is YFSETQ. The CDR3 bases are TGCGCCAGCAGCCTAGCGGTCGGGGACCGGTACAATGAGCAGTTCTTC. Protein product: CASSLAVGDRYNEQFF.

The CDR3 here is CASSESTALYTEAFF. CDR3 nucleotides: TGTGCCAGCAGTGAATCGACAGCTTTATACACTGAAGCTTTCTTT. The V call is TRBV2, the J call TRBJ1-1; a possible D gene is TRBD1 (5 bases). The CDR3 length is 15 residues. Germline values: CDR1 SNHLY, CDR2 FYNNEI. V was clipped by 2 bases and J by 3 bases, with 13 bases between them. Based on the CDR3 plus reference TRBV2 and TRBJ1-1, the full variable domain is EPEVTQTPSHQVTQMGQEVILRCVPISNHLYFYWYRQILGQKVEFLVSFYNNEISEKSEIFDDQFSVERPDGSNFTLKIRSTKLEDSAMYFCASSESTALYTEAFFGQGTRLTVV.

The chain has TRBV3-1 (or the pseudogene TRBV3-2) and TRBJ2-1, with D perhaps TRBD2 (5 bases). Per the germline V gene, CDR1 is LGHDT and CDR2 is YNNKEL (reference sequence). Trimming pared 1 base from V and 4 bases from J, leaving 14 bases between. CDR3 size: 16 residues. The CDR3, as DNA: TGTGCCAGCAGCCAAGTTAGAATCGGGGTTTACAATGAGCAGTTCTTC. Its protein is CASSQVRIGVYNEQFF.

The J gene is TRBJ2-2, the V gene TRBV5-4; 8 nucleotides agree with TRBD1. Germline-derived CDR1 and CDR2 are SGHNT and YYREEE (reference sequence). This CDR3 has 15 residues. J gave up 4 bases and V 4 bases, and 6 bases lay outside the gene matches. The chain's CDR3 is CASSTGTGVTGELFF. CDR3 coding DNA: TGTGCCAGCAGCACCGGGACAGGTGTCACCGGGGAGCTGTTTTTT. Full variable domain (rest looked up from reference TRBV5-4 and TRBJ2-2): ETGVTQSPTHLIKTRGQQVTLRCSSQSGHNTVSWYQQALGQGPQFIFQYYREEENGRGNFPPRFSGLQFPNYSSELNVNALELDDSALYLCASSTGTGVTGELFFGEGSRLTVL.

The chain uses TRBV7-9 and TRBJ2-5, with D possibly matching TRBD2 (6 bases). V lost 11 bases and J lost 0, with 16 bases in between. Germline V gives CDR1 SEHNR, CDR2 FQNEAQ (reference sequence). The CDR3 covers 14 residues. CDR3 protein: CALGAGGYQETQYF. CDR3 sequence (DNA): TGTGCCCTCGGGGCCGGAGGGTACCAAGAGACCCAGTACTTC.

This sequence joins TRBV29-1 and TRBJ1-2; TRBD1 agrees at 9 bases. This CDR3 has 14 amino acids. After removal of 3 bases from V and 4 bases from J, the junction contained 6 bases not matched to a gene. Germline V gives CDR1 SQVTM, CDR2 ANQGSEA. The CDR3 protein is CSVEAYRGLYGYTF. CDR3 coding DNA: TGCAGCGTTGAGGCCTACAGGGGGCTCTATGGCTACACCTTC.

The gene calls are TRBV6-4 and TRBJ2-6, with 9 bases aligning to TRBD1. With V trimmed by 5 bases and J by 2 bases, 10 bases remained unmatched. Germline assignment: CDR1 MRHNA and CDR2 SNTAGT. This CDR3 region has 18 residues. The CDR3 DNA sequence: TGTGCCAGCAGTAAAGCCGGGACAGGGAACGCTGGGGCCAACGTCCTGACTTTC. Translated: CASSKAGTGNAGANVLTF.

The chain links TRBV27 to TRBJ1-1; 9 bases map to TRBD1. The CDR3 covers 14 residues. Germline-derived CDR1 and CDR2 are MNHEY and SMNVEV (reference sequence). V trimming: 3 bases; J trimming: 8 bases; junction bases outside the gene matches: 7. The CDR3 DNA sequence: TGTGCCAGCAGTTTCCTGGGGACAGGGAGAGAAGCTTTCTTT. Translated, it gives CASSFLGTGREAFF.

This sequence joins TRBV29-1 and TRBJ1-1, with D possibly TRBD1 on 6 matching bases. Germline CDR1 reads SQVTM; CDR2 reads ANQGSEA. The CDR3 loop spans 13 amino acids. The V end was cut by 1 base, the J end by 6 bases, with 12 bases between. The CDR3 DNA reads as TGCAGCGTTGAAGGTAGTGGGGGCTCTGAAGCTTTCTTT. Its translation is CSVEGSGGSEAFF.